Reported below is one T cell receptor (beta chain). Its antigen remains unidentified. This sample is part of a study of T cell responses to AZD1222 COVID-19 vaccine. Study-level findings and limits: Donors skewed white British and female; clonal diversity was possibly underestimated. After the peak T cell response, and only then, were repertoires sampled.

Germline V lookup: CDR1 SGHVS, CDR2 FQNEAQ. V lost 1 base and J 7 bases, leaving 10 bases between the germline ends. The CDR3 consists of 14 residues. Sequencing was performed with immunoSEQ multiplex PCR; in TCRdb, only in-frame clones are kept and a portion is missing. In the table there are some 180,000 clones, 85% to 95% of which are singletons. The TCR comes from an adult who received the AZD1222 COVID-19 vaccine. The rearrangement joins TRBV7-8 to TRBJ1-4; D not resolved. The sample was peripheral blood, taken 28 days after the second AZD1222 dose. In nucleotides, the CDR3 is TGTGCCAGCAGCTTAGACTGGGGAAGTGAAAAACTGTTTTTT. Translating gives CASSLDWGSEKLFF.